The 18 T cell receptor beta chains reported below all come from one sample, sequenced in a study of shared clonotypes between healthy human individuals. Produced via immunoSEQ multiplex PCR; TCRdb's table is partial and in-frame only. Among 1.5 million to 1.9 million clones listed, 95% to 99% were seen once. Sequences were obtained from naive CD4+ T cells sorted from blood. Subset described: CD45RA+ positively selected. The source is a man aged 25-45 years in good health.

Remarks on this clone: Other DNA sequences of this sample code for an identical CDR3. V is TRBV27 and J is TRBJ2-7, with D possibly matching TRBD2 (6 bases). There are 15 residues in the CDR3. V dropped 6 bases and J dropped 4 bases, with 19 bases sitting between them. Looked up from germline, CDR1 is MNHEY and CDR2 is SMNVEV (reference sequence). CDR3 in amino acids: CASRRGLAGIYEQYF. The CDR3 nucleotides read TGTGCCAGCAGACGAGGACTGGCGGGGATATACGAGCAGTACTTC.

The CDR3 DNA reads TGTGCCAGCAGCTTAGCGGAGACTAGCGGTCTCTACGAGCAGTACTTC. Amino acid sequence: CASSLAETSGLYEQYF. The rearrangement joins TRBV7-8 to TRBJ2-7; 9 nucleotides agree with TRBD2. CDR3 size: 16 residues. Germline assignment: CDR1 SGHVS and CDR2 FQNEAQ. The V and J ends lost 0 bases and 3 bases, in that order; junction bases with no gene match: 6. Based on the CDR3 plus reference TRBV7-8 and TRBJ2-7, the full variable domain is GAGVSQSPRYKVAKRGQDVALRCDPISGHVSLFWYQQALGQGPEFLTYFQNEAQLDKSGLPSDRFFAERPEGSVSTLKIQRTQQEDSAVYLCASSLAETSGLYEQYFGPGTRLTVT.

The V call is TRBV6-5, the J call TRBJ2-1; 8 positions match TRBD2. Germline loops: CDR1 MNHEY, CDR2 SVGAGI. J lost 6 bases, V lost 7 bases, and 11 bases had no gene match. The CDR3 is made up of 15 amino acids. CDR3 DNA: TGTGCCAGCACCCCTCCGGGACTAGGTCTCAATGAGCAGTTCTTC. Its protein product is CASTPPGLGLNEQFF.

The chain carries TRBV6-5 and TRBJ2-3; 8 bases agree with TRBD2. This CDR3 contains 14 residues. V lost 6 bases to trimming and J lost 4 bases; unmatched junction nucleotides: 6. Germline assignment: CDR1 MNHEY and CDR2 SVGAGI. CDR3 sequence reads: CASSPGLVPDTQYF. CDR3 nucleotide sequence: TGTGCCAGCAGCCCGGGACTAGTCCCAGATACGCAGTATTTT.

The V and J genes are TRBV18 and TRBJ2-1; TRBD2 matches 7 bases. There are 15 residues in the CDR3. V was clipped by 5 bases and J by 6 bases; unmatched bases: 10. Germline V gives CDR1 KGHSH, CDR2 LQKENI. CDR3 sequence (DNA): TGTGCCAGCTCATCGTCGGCGGGAGTCGTCAATGAGCAGTTCTTC. It codes for CASSSSAGVVNEQFF.

This chain links TRBV6-6 with TRBJ2-7; 7 nucleotides match TRBD1. The CDR3 has 13 residues. J gave up 3 bases and V 5 bases, and 4 bases lay outside the gene matches. Looked up from germline, CDR1 is MNHNY and CDR2 is SVGAGI (reference sequence). The CDR3 protein is CASSTGTVYEQYF. CDR3 DNA: TGTGCCAGCAGTACTGGGACAGTCTACGAGCAGTACTTC.

As concerns this clone: This specimen includes other DNA sequences encoding the same CDR3. This chain joins TRBV5-1 and TRBJ1-2; D ambiguous. Between the trimmed V and J ends, which lost 1 base and 1 base, there was a span of 5 bases. Germline V gene data show CDR1 as SGHRS and CDR2 as YFSETQ. This CDR3 region has 13 residues. CDR3 DNA: TGCGCCAGCAGCTTGAAGGGTAACTATGGCTACACCTTC. It specifies CASSLKGNYGYTF.

This chain joins TRBV10-3 and TRBJ1-4, with 7 bases that match TRBD1. CDR1 is ENHRY, CDR2 SYGVKD, per germline. The CDR3 covers 18 residues. V lost 4 bases, J lost 0 bases, and 11 bases stayed unmatched. The CDR3 spells CAISGILTQGTTNEKLFF. The CDR3 region has the DNA TGTGCCATCAGTGGGATATTAACACAGGGGACAACTAATGAAAAACTGTTTTTT.

This chain links TRBV28 with TRBJ1-1; TRBD1 agrees at 8 bases. CDR3 size: 14 residues. Germline V gene sequence: CDR1 MDHEN, CDR2 SYDVKM. Trimming at V came to 6 bases and at J to 5 bases, leaving 8 bases not matched to a gene. The CDR3, as DNA: TGTGCCAGCAGCCTGACGGGACAGGTAACTGAAGCTTTCTTT. Amino acid sequence: CASSLTGQVTEAFF.

The rearrangement uses TRBV4-1 and TRBJ2-3; D is unclear. The CDR3 contains 14 residues. V lost 0 bases and J lost 0, with 4 bases in between. Germline V CDR1 and CDR2: MGHRA, YSYEKL. The CDR3 DNA is TGCGCCAGCAGCCAAGAGGGTAGCACAGATACGCAGTATTTT. Protein product: CASSQEGSTDTQYF.

This sequence joins TRBV7-2 and TRBJ2-2; D remains ambiguous. Trimming cost V 1 base and J 1 base, with 7 bases left between them. Per the germline V gene, CDR1 is SGHTA and CDR2 is FQGNSA. The CDR3 length is 15 residues. CDR3: CASSLVGMNTGELFF. CDR3 bases: TGTGCCAGCAGCTTAGTGGGAATGAACACCGGGGAGCTGTTTTTT.

This chain joins TRBV29-1 and TRBJ1-1; a weak D match, TRBD1 (6 bases). There are 11 residues in the CDR3. The V gene lost 7 bases and the J gene lost 0 bases, with 6 bases spanning the gap. Germline V gives CDR1 SQVTM, CDR2 ANQGSEA. Here the CDR3 DNA reads TGCAGCGGGACAGTGAACACTGAAGCTTTCTTT. Its protein product is CSGTVNTEAFF.

V is TRBV2 and J is TRBJ2-1, with TRBD1 matching 8 bases. Losses at the gene ends were 5 bases for V and 4 bases for J; bases not matched to a gene: 10. The CDR3 is 16 amino acids. The germline V gene encodes CDR1 SNHLY and CDR2 FYNNEI. This chain's CDR3 is CASSPFRGLRYNEQFF. CDR3 in DNA: TGTGCCAGCAGTCCTTTCAGGGGGCTTAGGTACAATGAGCAGTTCTTC.

The chain has TRBV5-1 and TRBJ2-2; 7 nucleotides line up with TRBD1. Unmatched junction bases numbered 10, after V lost 5 bases and J lost 3 bases. Germline lookup yields CDR1 SGHRS and CDR2 YFSETQ. The CDR3 consists of 16 residues. The CDR3 DNA reads as TGCGCCAGCAGGGCACGACAGGGTGGTGACACCGGGGAGCTGTTTTTT. Encoded protein: CASRARQGGDTGELFF. Full variable domain (missing parts from reference TRBV5-1 and TRBJ2-2): KAGVTQTPRYLIKTRGQQVTLSCSPISGHRSVSWYQQTPGQGLQFLFEYFSETQRNKGNFPGRFSGRQFSNSRSEMNVSTLELGDSALYLCASRARQGGDTGELFFGEGSRLTVL.

As DNA, the CDR3 is TGCAGCGTATCGGAAAACTCTGGAAACACCATATATTTT. As protein: CSVSENSGNTIYF. This chain uses TRBV29-1 with TRBJ1-3; the D is unclear. Trimming cost V 6 bases and J 0 bases, with 9 bases left between them. This CDR3 spans 13 amino acids. Per germline, CDR1 SQVTM and CDR2 ANQGSEA.

This rearrangement joins TRBV6-1 to TRBJ2-7; D ambiguous. The germline CDR1 and CDR2 sequences are MNHNS and SASEGT. The CDR3 loop spans 13 amino acids. Trimming pared 6 bases from V and 4 bases from J, leaving 13 bases between. Here the CDR3 DNA reads TGTGCCAGCAGCCTCAAGGGATCTTACGAGCAGTACTTC. It yields the protein CASSLKGSYEQYF.

The V gene is TRBV5-6, the J gene TRBJ1-2, with D possibly TRBD1 on 5 matching bases. Germline CDR1 and CDR2: SGHDT and YYEEEE. This CDR3 comprises 14 residues. Trimming cost V 1 base and J 6 bases, with 13 bases left between them. CDR3 protein: CASSLRRGWNGYTF. DNA of the CDR3: TGTGCCAGCAGCTTGCGGAGGGGATGGAATGGCTACACCTTC.

V is TRBV5-4 and J is TRBJ2-2, with 7 bases aligning to TRBD1. The junction had 9 bases not matched to a gene; V was cut back by 4 bases and J by 6 bases. The length of the CDR3 is 15 residues. Germline V lookup: CDR1 SGHNT, CDR2 YYREEE (reference sequence). The CDR3 DNA is TGTGCCAGCAGCGAGGACAGGCGGGTCTCCGGGGAGCTGTTTTTT. It yields the protein CASSEDRRVSGELFF.